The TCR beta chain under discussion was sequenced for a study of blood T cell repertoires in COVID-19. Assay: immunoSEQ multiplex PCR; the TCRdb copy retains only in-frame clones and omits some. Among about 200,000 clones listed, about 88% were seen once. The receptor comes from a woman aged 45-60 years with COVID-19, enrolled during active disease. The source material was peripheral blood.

The chain's CDR3 is CASSLRGNQQYF. The CDR3, as DNA: TGTGCCAGCAGTCTTCGGGGGAATCAGCAGTACTTC. The chain joins TRBV6-5 to TRBJ2-7; maybe TRBD2 (6 bases). Germline loops: CDR1 MNHEY, CDR2 SVGAGI. This CDR3 has 12 residues. Trimming took 5 bases from V and 8 from J, leaving 13 bases between them.